The 9 T cell receptor beta chains below were found in one sample sequenced in a study of patients and donors after allogeneic stem cell transplantation. A single record per CDR3 protein comes from TCRdb applying MiXCR to the RT-PCR reads. The sample shows about 150,000 distinct CDR3 sequences, about 36% of them seen only once. Sequenced: blood, either unsorted or a sorted T cell fraction (not recorded which). Source of these receptors: a human donor who was either an allogeneic HSCT recipient or a stem cell or donor lymphocyte infusion donor (not recorded which). It is not recorded whose cells these are; they may come from a transplant donor.

This chain links TRBV28 with TRBJ1-2; the D gene is possibly TRBD1 (5 bases). The germline CDR1 and CDR2 sequences are MDHEN and SYDVKM. This CDR3 is built from 16 residues. V lost 1 base to trimming and J lost 5 bases, with 17 bases between them. CDR3 nucleotide sequence: TGTGCCAGCAGTTTATCCCTGCAGGGAACGAGATATGGCTACACCTTC. Amino acids: CASSLSLQGTRYGYTF.

The rearrangement uses TRBV11-1 and TRBJ2-3, with 7 positions matching TRBD2. After removal of 3 bases from V and 3 bases from J, the junction contained 6 bases not matched to a gene. The CDR3 is 15 amino acids. The germline gives CDR1 SGHAT, CDR2 FQDESV (reference sequence). CDR3 region: CASSLEERGTDTQYF. DNA of the CDR3: TGTGCCAGCAGCTTGGAAGAGCGGGGAACAGATACGCAGTATTTT.

Only a few counts were recorded for this clonotype. The V and J genes are TRBV2 and TRBJ2-5; 7 nucleotides agree with TRBD1. The V gene end was trimmed by 0 bases and the J gene end by 2 bases; junction bases not matched to a gene: 6. Germline V lookup: CDR1 SNHLY, CDR2 FYNNEI. This CDR3 is 16 amino acids long. Here the CDR3 reads CASSEALGQIQETQYF. CDR3 DNA sequence: TGTGCCAGCAGTGAAGCGCTGGGACAGATACAAGAGACCCAGTACTTC. Full variable domain (missing parts from reference TRBV2 and TRBJ2-5): EPEVTQTPSHQVTQMGQEVILRCVPISNHLYFYWYRQILGQKVEFLVSFYNNEISEKSEIFDDQFSVERPDGSNFTLKIRSTKLEDSAMYFCASSEALGQIQETQYFGPGTRLLVL.

The J gene is TRBJ1-4, the V gene TRBV5-1; TRBD1 is a possible D gene (5 bases). The CDR3 is 14 residues long. Germline V CDR1 and CDR2: SGHRS, YFSETQ. Trimming removed 6 bases from V and 1 base from J, with 10 bases in between. The CDR3 DNA sequence: TGCGCCAGCACCTGGAGGGGAACTAATGAAAAACTGTTTTTT. This encodes CASTWRGTNEKLFF.

This clonotype was seen a handful of times. This chain links TRBV7-6 with TRBJ1-4, with D possibly being TRBD1 (5 bases). This CDR3 region has 12 residues. Germline V gives CDR1 SGHVS, CDR2 FNYEAQ. Trimming pared 4 bases from V and 10 bases from J, leaving 10 bases between. The CDR3 reads CASSSPGGKLFF. The CDR3 coding sequence is TGTGCCAGCAGCTCTCCGGGGGGAAAACTGTTTTTT.

The CDR3 protein is CSARGPGSDSYEQYV. The CDR3 DNA sequence: TGCAGTGCTAGAGGACCGGGCTCCGATTCCTACGAGCAGTACGTC. V gene TRBV20-1 combines with J gene TRBJ2-7; unclear D gene. CDR3 length: 15 amino acids. V dropped 1 base and J dropped 1 base, with 14 bases sitting between them. Germline V gene data show CDR1 as DFQATT and CDR2 as SNEGSKA (reference sequence).

The V and J genes are TRBV9 and TRBJ1-5, with D possibly being TRBD1 (6 bases). The germline V and J ends were trimmed by 2 bases and 3 bases, with 6 bases remaining between them. CDR3 size: 13 residues. CDR1 SGDLS and CDR2 YYNGEE come from the germline V gene. The CDR3 sequence is CASSVGHNQPQHF. In DNA form, the CDR3 reads TGTGCCAGCAGCGTGGGACACAATCAGCCCCAGCATTTT.

J is TRBJ1-2 and V is TRBV3-1, with D possibly matching TRBD1 (5 bases). Trimming pared 0 bases from V and 5 bases from J, leaving 10 bases between. CDR1 is LGHDT, CDR2 YNNKEL, per germline (reference sequence). The CDR3 is 14 amino acids. CDR3 nucleotide sequence: TGTGCCAGCAGCCAAGAACGACAGCCGTATGGCTACACCTTC. Protein sequence: CASSQERQPYGYTF.

This rearrangement joins TRBV6-2 or TRBV6-3 to TRBJ1-2; D remains unclear. The CDR3 loop spans 14 amino acids. The V end was cut by 8 bases, the J end by 0 bases, with 13 bases between. CDR1 is MNHEY, CDR2 SVGEGT, per germline. The CDR3 here is CASALGLANYGYTF. The CDR3 DNA sequence: TGTGCCAGCGCGCTAGGACTTGCTAACTATGGCTACACCTTC.